Presented here are 25 T cell receptor beta chains from one specimen sequenced in a study of T cell responses to AZD1222 COVID-19 vaccine. Assay used: immunoSEQ multiplex PCR; TCRdb lists only in-frame clones, some missing. The sample holds about 130,000 clones; over 65% are singletons and the top ten take roughly 4%. The source material was peripheral blood, sampled on day 0 of AZD1222 vaccination. All receptors derive from an adult in good health.

This chain uses TRBV6-5 with TRBJ1-1; no reliable D call. Germline CDR1 MNHEY, CDR2 SVGAGI. Trimming took off 6 bases at V and 7 bases at J, with 9 bases between the two ends. The CDR3 loop spans 11 amino acids. This CDR3 reads CASSRTIEAFF. The CDR3 nucleotides read TGTGCCAGCAGCCGGACCATTGAAGCTTTCTTT.

On this clone itself: The sample holds other DNA sequences that translate to the same CDR3. The chain combines TRBV10-3 with TRBJ2-3; TRBD2 aligns across 8 bases. Germline V lookup: CDR1 ENHRY, CDR2 SYGVKD. This CDR3 spans 14 amino acids. CDR3 nucleotide sequence: TGTGCTATCGGGGGGGGGACGAGCACAGATACGCAGTATTTT. Its translation is CAIGGGTSTDTQYF.

The chain carries TRBV30 and TRBJ1-3; a weak D match, TRBD1 (6 bases). This CDR3 contains 13 residues. V shed 2 bases and J shed 2 bases, with 7 bases lying between them. CDR1 and CDR2 (germline): GTSNPN, SVGIG (reference sequence). Here the CDR3 reads CAWSNRAGNTIYF. CDR3 DNA sequence: TGTGCCTGGAGTAACAGGGCTGGAAACACCATATATTTT.

This chain connects TRBV28 to TRBJ2-2; D remains ambiguous. Germline assignment: CDR1 MDHEN and CDR2 SYDVKM. V dropped 5 bases and J dropped 6 bases, with 16 bases sitting between them. The CDR3 sequence is 15 residues long. CDR3 bases: TGTGCCAGCAGTCCGGTCCGGACCTTGGCCGGGGAGCTGTTTTTT. This encodes CASSPVRTLAGELFF.

V and J are TRBV11-2 and TRBJ1-2; perhaps TRBD1 as D (5 bases). CDR1 and CDR2 from the germline V gene are SGHAT and FQNNGV. V was pared by 2 bases and J by 8 bases, with 12 bases between. CDR3 length: 13 amino acids. CDR3 bases: TGTGCCAGCAGCTTAAGTCAGGGAGAGGGCTACACCTTC. It encodes CASSLSQGEGYTF.

The V call is TRBV10-3, the J call TRBJ1-1, with 7 bases fitting TRBD1. V was clipped by 6 bases and J by 11 bases; unmatched bases: 15. This CDR3 has 14 residues. Germline-derived CDR1 and CDR2 are ENHRY and SYGVKD. The CDR3 DNA sequence: TGTGCCATCAGGGGGGCAGGGACAGCCGGGGAGGCTTTCTTT. As protein: CAIRGAGTAGEAFF.

The sample holds many counts of this clone. This chain links TRBV10-1 with TRBJ1-1, with 9 nucleotides matching TRBD1. J was trimmed by 5 bases and V by 3 bases; bases with no gene match: 13. The length of the CDR3 is 17 residues. Germline V gene data show CDR1 as WNHNN and CDR2 as SYGVQD (reference sequence). CDR3 loop: CASSDPDRGGRETEAFF. The CDR3 DNA reads TGCGCCAGCAGTGACCCGGACAGGGGAGGAAGGGAAACTGAAGCTTTCTTT.

V and J are TRBV6-1 and TRBJ2-2; the D gene could be TRBD1 or TRBD2 (5 bases each). From germline, CDR1 is MNHNS and CDR2 SASEGT. The V end was cut by 1 base, the J end by 6 bases, with 12 bases between. This CDR3 contains 15 residues. DNA of the CDR3: TGTGCCAGCAGTGAAGTCTGGGGGACGGCCGGGGAGCTGTTTTTT. It is translated as CASSEVWGTAGELFF.

The chain employs TRBV5-1 and TRBJ1-1; no clear D. Trimming removed 4 bases at V and 1 base at J, with 14 bases between. This CDR3 has 15 amino acids. Germline assignment: CDR1 SGHRS and CDR2 YFSETQ. CDR3 loop: CASSQIVGPNTEAFF. CDR3 nucleotides: TGCGCCAGCAGCCAGATCGTAGGGCCGAACACTGAAGCTTTCTTT. Complete variable domain (other parts from reference TRBV5-1 and TRBJ1-1): KAGVTQTPRYLIKTRGQQVTLSCSPISGHRSVSWYQQTPGQGLQFLFEYFSETQRNKGNFPGRFSGRQFSNSRSEMNVSTLELGDSALYLCASSQIVGPNTEAFFGQGTRLTVV.

This chain connects TRBV19 to TRBJ1-2; 8 nucleotides line up with TRBD1. CDR3 length equals 16 residues. V trimming: 5 bases; J trimming: 4 bases; junction bases outside the gene matches: 12. The germline V gene has CDR1 LNHDA and CDR2 SQIVND (reference sequence). The CDR3 DNA sequence: TGTGCCAGTAGTCCAACCCAGGGGGCCGACATCTATGGCTACACCTTC. Amino acids: CASSPTQGADIYGYTF.

V and J are TRBV6-5 and TRBJ2-1, with a tentative D call TRBD1 (5 bases). Germline V gives CDR1 MNHEY, CDR2 SVGAGI. V dropped 8 bases and J dropped 7 bases, with 18 bases sitting between them. CDR3 length equals 14 residues. The CDR3 region has the DNA TGTGCCAGCGTTAGGGGCGACCTGGAGAATGAGCAGTTCTTC. Translated, it gives CASVRGDLENEQFF.

The chain has TRBV7-3 and TRBJ2-2, with 9 bases that match TRBD2. The junction had 13 bases not matched to a gene; V was cut back by 5 bases and J by 6 bases. Per the germline V gene, CDR1 is SGHTA and CDR2 is FQGTGA. CDR3 size: 17 residues. CDR3 sequence: CASSQGASGEAAGELFF. DNA for the CDR3: TGTGCCAGCAGCCAAGGGGCTAGCGGGGAAGCGGCCGGGGAGCTGTTTTTT.

This clone was recorded a few times. V and J are TRBV6-1 and TRBJ1-5, with a tentative D call TRBD1 (6 bases). Per the germline V gene, CDR1 is MNHNS and CDR2 is SASEGT. V lost 3 bases to trimming and J lost 6 bases, with 12 bases between them. This CDR3 region has 14 residues. The CDR3 nucleotides are TGTGCCAGCAGTGATCCTGGGGGCTTTCAGCCCCAGCATTTT. It codes for CASSDPGGFQPQHF.

The chain joins TRBV5-1 to TRBJ1-5; unclear D gene. V was clipped by 1 base and J by 3 bases, with 17 bases between them. CDR1 is SGHRS and CDR2 is YFSETQ in the germline V gene. The CDR3 sequence is 17 residues long. DNA of the CDR3: TGCGCCAGCAGCTTGTGGCCGGATGGGGTACTCAATCAGCCCCAGCATTTT. Encoded protein: CASSLWPDGVLNQPQHF.

This chain links TRBV9 with TRBJ2-5, with TRBD2 matching over 13 bases. V shed 0 bases and J 1 base; nucleotides not matched to a gene: 6. CDR1 and CDR2 from the germline V gene are SGDLS and YYNGEE. The CDR3 runs to 18 residues. This chain's CDR3 is CASSVGTSGGAFQETQYF. CDR3 nucleotides: TGTGCCAGCAGCGTAGGAACTAGCGGGGGGGCTTTCCAAGAGACCCAGTACTTC.

The chain combines TRBV10-3 with TRBJ1-3, with a weak D call TRBD1 (5 bases). Germline V gene lookup returns CDR1 ENHRY and CDR2 SYGVKD. V dropped 8 bases and J dropped 8 bases, with 22 bases sitting between them. The CDR3 extends over 15 amino acids. CDR3 sequence reads: CAIRPQQVPGDTIYF. CDR3 nucleotide sequence: TGTGCCATCCGACCCCAACAGGTCCCCGGGGACACCATATATTTT.

The V and J genes are TRBV6-5 and TRBJ1-1; no clear D. Trimming shortened V by 0 bases and J by 8 bases, and 7 bases separated the two germline ends. Germline V gene sequence: CDR1 MNHEY, CDR2 SVGAGI. The CDR3 runs 12 residues. CDR3 residues: CASSYSPTEAFF. The CDR3 DNA reads as TGTGCCAGCAGTTACTCCCCCACCGAAGCTTTCTTT.

This chain joins TRBV9 and TRBJ1-6, with D hard to call. Trimming stripped 7 bases from V and 7 bases from J, with 15 bases between. This CDR3 has 14 residues. Germline V gene lookup returns CDR1 SGDLS and CDR2 YYNGEE. CDR3 amino acids: CASRPDWGNSPLHF. CDR3 DNA sequence: TGTGCCAGCCGCCCCGATTGGGGAAATTCACCCCTCCACTTT.

This chain joins TRBV5-1 and TRBJ1-1; D call uncertain. Deletions cut 3 bases from V and 0 bases from J, with 6 bases between. Germline CDR1 reads SGHRS; CDR2 reads YFSETQ. This CDR3 spans 13 amino acids. The CDR3: CASSSQVNTEAFF. The CDR3 nucleotides are TGCGCCAGCAGCTCGCAGGTGAACACTGAAGCTTTCTTT.

The rearrangement links TRBV5-1 to TRBJ2-2, with 9 bases matching TRBD1. V trimming: 1 base; J trimming: 1 base; junction bases outside the gene matches: 8. Germline V gene lookup returns CDR1 SGHRS and CDR2 YFSETQ. The CDR3 runs 18 residues. CDR3 sequence: CASSLSGTGSLNTGELFF. In nucleotides, the CDR3 is TGCGCCAGCAGCTTGAGTGGGACAGGGTCTCTGAACACCGGGGAGCTGTTTTTT.

The V gene is TRBV5-1, the J gene TRBJ2-1, with a weak D call TRBD1 (5 bases). V was clipped by 5 bases and J by 1 base, with 10 bases between them. Germline V CDR1 and CDR2: SGHRS, YFSETQ. The CDR3 sequence is 14 residues long. The CDR3 loop is CASRSRESYNEQFF. The CDR3 region has the DNA TGCGCCAGCAGATCCAGGGAATCCTACAATGAGCAGTTCTTC.

V gene TRBV7-2 combines with J gene TRBJ1-1; D gene ambiguous. Germline CDR1 and CDR2: SGHTA and FQGNSA. The CDR3 totals 14 residues. Trimming took 6 bases from V and 0 from J, leaving 11 bases between them. The CDR3 nucleotides are TGTGCCAGCAGAAGGACCGTCATGAACACTGAAGCTTTCTTT. Protein: CASRRTVMNTEAFF.

The chain joins TRBV6-1 to TRBJ1-5; unclear D gene. The V gene's germline CDR1 is MNHNS and CDR2 SASEGT. V lost 2 bases, J lost 0 bases, and 8 bases lay in between. CDR3 length: 15 residues. For the CDR3, the DNA is TGTGCCAGCAGTGAAACGGGTCTTAGCAATCAGCCCCAGCATTTT. Translated: CASSETGLSNQPQHF.

This chain uses TRBV19 with TRBJ1-1; 7 bases are shared with TRBD1. Unmatched junction bases numbered 6, after V lost 5 bases and J lost 3 bases. The CDR3 length is 14 residues. Germline assignment: CDR1 LNHDA and CDR2 SQIVND (reference sequence). The DNA for the CDR3 is TGTGCCAGTAGTCCACTACAGGGGCACACTGAAGCTTTCTTT. It translates to CASSPLQGHTEAFF.

The J gene is TRBJ1-4, the V gene TRBV3-1 (or the pseudogene TRBV3-2); D is ambiguous. The germline CDR1 and CDR2 sequences are LGHDT and YNNKEL (reference sequence). V lost 1 base and J lost 5, with 14 bases in between. The CDR3 contains 16 residues. As DNA, the CDR3 is TGTGCCAGCAGCCAAGGTCAAGCTTATGGGAATGAAAAACTGTTTTTT. Translation gives CASSQGQAYGNEKLFF.